Listed below are T cell receptor beta chains from one sample, sequenced in a study of human T cells and chemical hapten exposure. TCRdb processed the RACE reads anew with MiXCR; each CDR3 protein has one entry. The sample consists of some 350,000 distinct CDR3 sequences, around 6.9% of them appearing once. Sequencing used whole blood, obtained in connection with sensitization to the hapten diphenylcyclopropenone (DPC). The receptor source for this set is a woman aged 18-29 years with alopecia areata. Some clones in this sample may be carry-over from other donors' samples. Both conserved end residues are part of each CDR3. A D gene is named only where the DNA matches it firmly. Rows may omit the clone size; those that give it use once, few, many or a size class.

j_call: TRBJ1-2
clone_size: NA
v_call: TRBV6-5
d_call: TRBD1
cdr3_nt: TGTGCCAGCAGTTACTATGGGACAGGAAAATTGCGGGTCGGCTATGGCTACACCTTC
cdr3_aa: CASSYYGTGKLRVGYGYTF

j_call: TRBJ1-4
clone_size: few
v_call: TRBV29-1
d_call: NA
cdr3_nt: TGCAGCGTTGACCTGGGGAAAAGCCTTACTAATGAAAAACTGTTTTTT
cdr3_aa: CSVDLGKSLTNEKLFF

j_call: TRBJ1-5
clone_size: few
v_call: TRBV5-6
d_call: TRBD1
cdr3_nt: TGTGCCAGCAGCTACGGACAGGGGAGTCAGCCCCAGCATTTT
cdr3_aa: CASSYGQGSQPQHF

j_call: TRBJ1-2
clone_size: few
v_call: TRBV2
d_call: NA
cdr3_nt: TGTGCCAGCAGTGAAGTCCCGGACATTAACTATGGCTACACCTTC
cdr3_aa: CASSEVPDINYGYTF

j_call: TRBJ2-3
clone_size: NA
v_call: TRBV27
d_call: NA
cdr3_nt: TGTGCCAGCGCCCGGCCGGGCACAGATACGCAGTATTTT
cdr3_aa: CASARPGTDTQYF

j_call: TRBJ1-6
clone_size: NA
v_call: TRBV5-1
d_call: TRBD1
cdr3_nt: TGCGCCAGCAGCTTGTCCTCCGGACAGGGCAATTCACCCCTCCACTTT
cdr3_aa: CASSLSSGQGNSPLHF

j_call: TRBJ2-4
clone_size: many
v_call: TRBV6-5
d_call: TRBD1
cdr3_nt: TGTGCCAGCAGTTACTTGCCAGGGGGCGTGGGGGCTCTAGCCAAAAACATTCAGTACTTC
cdr3_aa: CASSYLPGGVGALAKNIQYF

j_call: TRBJ1-5
clone_size: NA
v_call: TRBV27
d_call: NA
cdr3_nt: TGTGCCAGCAGTTTAGTATCCCACGGGCAGCCCCAGCATTTT
cdr3_aa: CASSLVSHGQPQHF

j_call: TRBJ2-7
clone_size: many
v_call: TRBV6-5
d_call: TRBD2
cdr3_nt: TGTGCCAGCAGTCCGGGGGGGGAGCAGTACTTC
cdr3_aa: CASSPGGEQYF

j_call: TRBJ2-1
clone_size: few
v_call: TRBV6-2/TRBV6-3
d_call: NA
cdr3_nt: TGTGCCAGCACCAGAAGGACTCAGCAGTTCTTC
cdr3_aa: CASTRRTQQFF

j_call: TRBJ2-7
clone_size: many
v_call: TRBV19
d_call: TRBD2
cdr3_nt: TGTGCCAGTAGCCAACGGGGGGGGGACGAGCAGTACTTC
cdr3_aa: CASSQRGGDEQYF

j_call: TRBJ1-3
clone_size: NA
v_call: TRBV20-1
d_call: NA
cdr3_nt: TGCAGTGCACGATCCGTCAACTCTGGAAACACCATATATTTT
cdr3_aa: CSARSVNSGNTIYF

j_call: TRBJ1-1
clone_size: NA
v_call: TRBV6-5
d_call: NA
cdr3_nt: TGTGCCAGCAGGGCCGCAGGGTTTGAAGCTTTCTTT
cdr3_aa: CASRAAGFEAFF

j_call: TRBJ2-2
clone_size: NA
v_call: TRBV6-5
d_call: NA
cdr3_nt: TGTGCCAGCAGTTACTCAGGGAAAATCGCCGGGGAGCTGTTTTTT
cdr3_aa: CASSYSGKIAGELFF

j_call: TRBJ2-2
clone_size: NA
v_call: TRBV2
d_call: TRBD2
cdr3_nt: TGTGCCAGCAGCCCCGCGGGGGGGCAAGGCACCGGGGAGCTGTTTTTT
cdr3_aa: CASSPAGGQGTGELFF

j_call: TRBJ2-7
clone_size: many
v_call: TRBV27
d_call: NA
cdr3_nt: TGTGCCAGCAGTACCATGCTCGGGGTGGTAGGCTACGAGCAGTACTTC
cdr3_aa: CASSTMLGVVGYEQYF

j_call: TRBJ1-1
clone_size: NA
v_call: TRBV7-2
d_call: TRBD1
cdr3_nt: TGTGCCAGCAGCCCACTAAGCGGGTCAGGGGGACACACTGAAGCTTTCTTT
cdr3_aa: CASSPLSGSGGHTEAFF

j_call: TRBJ1-4
clone_size: few
v_call: TRBV5-8
d_call: NA
cdr3_nt: TGTGCCAGCAGCTTGATGCCTCACTCAGGGACTAATGAAAAACTGTTTTTT
cdr3_aa: CASSLMPHSGTNEKLFF

j_call: TRBJ2-3
clone_size: many
v_call: TRBV7-9
d_call: NA
cdr3_nt: TGTGCCAGCAGCCCCGCCCCCAATACGCAGTATTTT
cdr3_aa: CASSPAPNTQYF

j_call: TRBJ1-1
clone_size: many
v_call: TRBV20-1
d_call: TRBD1
cdr3_nt: TGCAGTGCCCCGAACCATGACAGGGGGGGCACTGAAGCTTTCTTT
cdr3_aa: CSAPNHDRGGTEAFF

j_call: TRBJ1-6
clone_size: NA
v_call: TRBV5-1
d_call: NA
cdr3_nt: TGCGCCAGCCGGGACGGCCCTTCACCCCTCCACTTT
cdr3_aa: CASRDGPSPLHF

j_call: TRBJ1-5
clone_size: NA
v_call: TRBV6-2/TRBV6-3
d_call: NA
cdr3_nt: TGTGCCAGCAGTTACACGATCGGGAGCAATCAGCCCCAGCATTTT
cdr3_aa: CASSYTIGSNQPQHF

j_call: TRBJ2-6
clone_size: many
v_call: TRBV5-1
d_call: NA
cdr3_nt: TGCGCCAGCAGCTACATCTCTGGGGCCAACGTCCTGACTTTC
cdr3_aa: CASSYISGANVLTF

j_call: TRBJ2-7
clone_size: few
v_call: TRBV6-5
d_call: NA
cdr3_nt: TGTGCCAGCAGCCCAACCGGGGCCAGCTCCTACGAGCAGTACTTC
cdr3_aa: CASSPTGASSYEQYF

j_call: TRBJ2-1
clone_size: few
v_call: TRBV5-1
d_call: TRBD1
cdr3_nt: TGCGCCAGCAGCCAACAGGGGTTGGGGAATGAGCAGTTCTTC
cdr3_aa: CASSQQGLGNEQFF

j_call: TRBJ1-1
clone_size: many
v_call: TRBV12-3/TRBV12-4
d_call: NA
cdr3_nt: TGTGCCAGCAGCCCTAGCATGAACACTGAAGCTTTCTTT
cdr3_aa: CASSPSMNTEAFF

j_call: TRBJ1-3
clone_size: NA
v_call: TRBV12-3/TRBV12-4
d_call: NA
cdr3_nt: TGTGCCAGCAATCCCGGAGGCTTCTCTGGAAACACCATATATTTT
cdr3_aa: CASNPGGFSGNTIYF

j_call: TRBJ1-4
clone_size: NA
v_call: TRBV6-2/TRBV6-3
d_call: TRBD1
cdr3_nt: TGTGCCAGCAGTGATCCGGGACAGGGGGCCGCACGCTTT
cdr3_aa: CASSDPGQGAARF

j_call: TRBJ1-5
clone_size: few
v_call: TRBV10-3
d_call: NA
cdr3_nt: TGTGCCATCAGTACTGGGGGTCTAAATCAGCCCCAGCATTTT
cdr3_aa: CAISTGGLNQPQHF

j_call: TRBJ1-2
clone_size: many
v_call: TRBV10-3
d_call: NA
cdr3_nt: TGTGCCATCAGTGAAATAGGGCATGATGGCTACACCTTC
cdr3_aa: CAISEIGHDGYTF

j_call: TRBJ1-3
clone_size: NA
v_call: TRBV20-1
d_call: NA
cdr3_nt: TGCAGTGCTACTATTGTAGCTGGAAACACCATATATTTT
cdr3_aa: CSATIVAGNTIYF

j_call: TRBJ2-3
clone_size: many
v_call: TRBV20-1
d_call: NA
cdr3_nt: TGCAGTGCTAGACGGTCCGCGGGTGTCGGTTCGGATACGCAGTATTTT
cdr3_aa: CSARRSAGVGSDTQYF

j_call: TRBJ1-6
clone_size: NA
v_call: TRBV6-5
d_call: NA
cdr3_nt: TGTGCCAGCAGTTTCGGCGGGGATTACTGGGCACCCCTCCACTTT
cdr3_aa: CASSFGGDYWAPLHF

j_call: TRBJ2-3
clone_size: many
v_call: TRBV6-1
d_call: TRBD2
cdr3_nt: TGTGCCAGCAGTGAGTCGACGGGGGGTAGGGATACGCAGTATTTT
cdr3_aa: CASSESTGGRDTQYF

j_call: TRBJ2-6
clone_size: few
v_call: TRBV3-1
d_call: NA
cdr3_nt: TGTGCCAGCAGCAACCCCAGGGGTTCTGGGGCCAACGTCCTGACTTTC
cdr3_aa: CASSNPRGSGANVLTF

j_call: TRBJ1-5
clone_size: NA
v_call: TRBV19
d_call: NA
cdr3_nt: TGTGCCAGTAGTACTAATGACAACCAGCCCCAGCATTTT
cdr3_aa: CASSTNDNQPQHF

j_call: TRBJ2-3
clone_size: NA
v_call: TRBV4-3
d_call: NA
cdr3_nt: TGCGCCAGCAGCCAAGAAGCCACCAGAACAGATACGCAGTATTTT
cdr3_aa: CASSQEATRTDTQYF

j_call: TRBJ2-3
clone_size: many
v_call: TRBV7-2
d_call: TRBD2
cdr3_nt: TGTGCCAGCAGCCATAGCGGGGGGCCGGGCACAGATACGCAGTATTTT
cdr3_aa: CASSHSGGPGTDTQYF

j_call: TRBJ2-3
clone_size: few
v_call: TRBV3-1
d_call: NA
cdr3_nt: TGTGCCAGCAGCCAATTTTCTGATACGCAGTATTTT
cdr3_aa: CASSQFSDTQYF

j_call: TRBJ1-4
clone_size: NA
v_call: TRBV7-2
d_call: NA
cdr3_nt: TGTGCCAGCAGCGTAACAGTTGCAACTAATGAAAAACTGTTTTTT
cdr3_aa: CASSVTVATNEKLFF

j_call: TRBJ2-5
clone_size: few
v_call: TRBV12-3/TRBV12-4
d_call: TRBD2
cdr3_nt: TGTGCCAGCAGTTTGGAGACCGCTAGCGGGTGGGAGACCCAGTACTTC
cdr3_aa: CASSLETASGWETQYF

j_call: TRBJ2-5
clone_size: many
v_call: TRBV4-3
d_call: NA
cdr3_nt: TGCGCCAGCAGCCAGGAGAGCGGGTACCAAGAGACCCAGTACTTC
cdr3_aa: CASSQESGYQETQYF

j_call: TRBJ2-2
clone_size: NA
v_call: TRBV7-2
d_call: TRBD2
cdr3_nt: TGTGCCAGCAGCCATAGCGGGGGGGCCGGGGAGCTGTTTTTT
cdr3_aa: CASSHSGGAGELFF

j_call: TRBJ2-7
clone_size: NA
v_call: TRBV7-2
d_call: NA
cdr3_nt: TGTGCCAGCAGCCGGCCAGGCTCCTACGAGCAGTACTTC
cdr3_aa: CASSRPGSYEQYF

j_call: TRBJ1-1
clone_size: few
v_call: TRBV5-1
d_call: TRBD1
cdr3_nt: TGCGCCAGCAGCTTCACAGGGGGCGCGAACACTGAAGCTTTCTTT
cdr3_aa: CASSFTGGANTEAFF

j_call: TRBJ1-1
clone_size: few
v_call: TRBV7-8
d_call: NA
cdr3_nt: TGTGCCAGCGAGGGTGAGGGCACTGAAGCTTTCTTT
cdr3_aa: CASEGEGTEAFF

j_call: TRBJ2-5
clone_size: NA
v_call: TRBV18
d_call: NA
cdr3_nt: TGTGCCAGCTCACCACGTTTTGAAGAGACCCAGTACTTC
cdr3_aa: CASSPRFEETQYF

j_call: TRBJ2-2
clone_size: many
v_call: TRBV18
d_call: TRBD1
cdr3_nt: TGTGCCAGCTCACCTCCCACAGGGGGCAACACCGGGGAGCTGTTTTTT
cdr3_aa: CASSPPTGGNTGELFF

j_call: TRBJ1-5
clone_size: many
v_call: TRBV12-3/TRBV12-4
d_call: NA
cdr3_nt: TGTGCCAGCAGTCCTGGGAGTTCAGGCCAGCCCCAGCATTTT
cdr3_aa: CASSPGSSGQPQHF

j_call: TRBJ2-1
clone_size: once
v_call: TRBV11-1
d_call: NA
cdr3_nt: TGTGCCAGCAGCTTTAGTAGAGCTGAGGAGCAGTTCTTC
cdr3_aa: CASSFSRAEEQFF

j_call: TRBJ1-6
clone_size: few
v_call: TRBV4-3
d_call: TRBD1
cdr3_nt: TGCGCCAGCAGCCAGATCCCAGGGGGAAGGAGTTCACCCCTCCACTTT
cdr3_aa: CASSQIPGGRSSPLHF

j_call: TRBJ2-5
clone_size: many
v_call: TRBV28
d_call: NA
cdr3_nt: TGTGCCAGCAGTTTAGCGGGGCCAGAGACCCAGTACTTC
cdr3_aa: CASSLAGPETQYF

j_call: TRBJ2-2
clone_size: NA
v_call: TRBV27
d_call: NA
cdr3_nt: TGTGCCAGCAGTTTAGACAGACCAACCGGGGAGCTGTTTTTT
cdr3_aa: CASSLDRPTGELFF

j_call: TRBJ2-3
clone_size: many
v_call: TRBV28
d_call: NA
cdr3_nt: TGTGCCAGCAGTTTATCAGGGTTTGGCGCAGATACGCAGTATTTT
cdr3_aa: CASSLSGFGADTQYF

j_call: TRBJ1-1
clone_size: NA
v_call: TRBV7-3
d_call: NA
cdr3_nt: TGTGCCAGCAGCCTCCTAATGGACACTGAAGCTTTCTTT
cdr3_aa: CASSLLMDTEAFF

j_call: TRBJ1-1
clone_size: NA
v_call: TRBV13
d_call: NA
cdr3_nt: TGTGCCAGCAGCTTACAGGAAGAGAACACTGAAGCTTTCTTT
cdr3_aa: CASSLQEENTEAFF

j_call: TRBJ2-1
clone_size: NA
v_call: TRBV6-2/TRBV6-3
d_call: NA
cdr3_nt: TGTGCCAGCAGTTACCCGCCGGGGGCCGAACGGAATGAGCAGTTCTTC
cdr3_aa: CASSYPPGAERNEQFF